Listed here are 24 T cell receptor beta chains from one sample, sequenced in a study of T cells in tuberculosis. Sequencing was performed with immunoSEQ multiplex PCR; in TCRdb, only in-frame clones are kept and a portion is missing. Of more than 30,000 clones listed, approximately 93% are singletons. Sequencing input: PBMCs. All receptors come from a donor aged 10-30 years with latent tuberculosis or without tuberculosis infection.

The rearrangement links TRBV5-1 to TRBJ2-7; no reliable D call. Per the germline V gene, CDR1 is SGHRS and CDR2 is YFSETQ. V was pared by 0 bases and J by 0 bases, with 13 bases between. This CDR3 has 16 residues. The CDR3 DNA follows: TGCGCCAGCAGCTTGGAGTTGCAGTTCCCCTCCTACGAGCAGTACTTC. It encodes CASSLELQFPSYEQYF.

The chain links TRBV5-4 to TRBJ1-1; 9 bases line up with TRBD1. CDR3 length: 16 amino acids. Looked up from germline, CDR1 is SGHNT and CDR2 is YYREEE (reference sequence). V was clipped by 1 base and J by 0 bases; unmatched bases: 4. CDR3 in DNA: TGTGCCAGCAGCTTGAACCGGGACAGGGTGAACACTGAAGCTTTCTTT. This codes for CASSLNRDRVNTEAFF.

This rearrangement joins TRBV28 to TRBJ2-7; D call uncertain. CDR1 is MDHEN and CDR2 is SYDVKM in the germline V gene. V lost 6 bases, J lost 2 bases, and 17 bases lay in between. The CDR3 runs 15 residues. The CDR3 bases are TGTGCCAGCAGAACTACAAAAGATCCGACCTACGAGCAGTACTTC. Translated, it gives CASRTTKDPTYEQYF.

The CDR3 loop reads CASSRYRLAGEGYNEQFF. The CDR3, as DNA: TGTGCCAGCAGCCGCTATAGACTAGCGGGAGAAGGGTACAATGAGCAGTTCTTC. This rearrangement joins TRBV7-8 to TRBJ2-1, with 12 bases lining up with TRBD2. The V and J ends lost 5 bases and 4 bases, in that order; junction bases with no gene match: 12. CDR3 size: 18 residues. Germline V lookup: CDR1 SGHVS, CDR2 FQNEAQ.

The CDR3 reads CASSDRRGGRQETQYF. CDR3 bases: TGTGCCAGCAGTGACCGGAGGGGGGGGAGACAAGAGACCCAGTACTTC. The rearrangement links TRBV2 to TRBJ2-5; perhaps TRBD2 as D (7 bases). The CDR3 extends over 16 amino acids. Germline CDR1 reads SNHLY; CDR2 reads FYNNEI. The V gene lost 3 bases and the J gene lost 2 bases, with 16 bases spanning the gap.

This chain links TRBV28 with TRBJ2-7, with TRBD2 matching over 8 bases. This CDR3 has 15 amino acids. In germline, CDR1 is MDHEN, CDR2 SYDVKM. V shed 2 bases and J 2 bases; nucleotides not matched to a gene: 5. The CDR3 sequence: CASSLGLAGAYEQYF. CDR3 DNA: TGTGCCAGCAGTTTAGGACTAGCCGGGGCCTACGAGCAGTACTTC. The full variable domain, completed using reference TRBV28 and TRBJ2-7, is DVKVTQSSRYLVKRTGEKVFLECVQDMDHENMFWYRQDPGLGLRLIYFSYDVKMKEKGDIPEGYSVSREKKERFSLILESASTNQTSMYLCASSLGLAGAYEQYFGPGTRLTVT.

The rearrangement links TRBV21-1 to TRBJ2-2; TRBD2, the table's D call, lacks a check against the DNA. TRBV21-1 is a listed pseudogene. This CDR3 has 17 amino acids. The CDR3 nucleotides are TGTGCCAGCAGCAAAGGGAGAGGGAACGAAAACACCGGGGAGCTGTTTTTT. Translation: CASSKGRGNENTGELFF.

The rearrangement uses TRBV30 and TRBJ2-5; TRBD1 is a possible D gene (6 bases). The CDR3 has 15 amino acids. The V end lost 4 bases, the J end lost 0 bases, and 15 bases lay between the germline ends. CDR1 and CDR2 from the germline V gene are GTSNPN and SVGIG (reference sequence). The CDR3: CAWNPQDRNQETQYF. As DNA, the CDR3 is TGTGCCTGGAATCCCCAAGACAGGAACCAAGAGACCCAGTACTTC. Full variable domain (remainder filled in from reference TRBV30 and TRBJ2-5): SQTIHQWPATLVQPVGSPLSLECTVEGTSNPNLYWYRQAAGRGLQLLFYSVGIGQISSEVPQNLSASRPQDRQFILSSKKLLLSDSGFYLCAWNPQDRNQETQYFGPGTRLLVL.

The genes are TRBV11-2 and TRBJ2-7; 8 nucleotides align to TRBD1. The CDR3 consists of 14 residues. V gave up 6 bases and J gave up 2 bases; unmatched junction bases: 6. In germline, CDR1 is SGHAT, CDR2 FQNNGV. CDR3 region: CASRRPGGAYEQYF. In nucleotides, the CDR3 is TGTGCCAGCAGACGACCAGGGGGCGCCTACGAGCAGTACTTC.

The DNA of the CDR3 is TGTGCCAGTAGTGCGTCGACAGGGGGCGCCGGAGATACGCAGTATTTT. This sequence encodes CASSASTGGAGDTQYF. The gene calls are TRBV19 and TRBJ2-3; TRBD1 matches 10 bases. The CDR3 is 16 amino acids. The ends lost 5 bases at V and 5 bases at J; junction bases unmatched: 10. Germline lookup yields CDR1 LNHDA and CDR2 SQIVND (reference sequence).

The V gene is TRBV7-2, the J gene TRBJ1-5; 10 bases are a match to TRBD1. V lost 5 bases to trimming and J lost 5 bases; unmatched junction nucleotides: 3. The CDR3 is 14 residues long. CDR1 and CDR2 (germline): SGHTA, FQGNSA. The DNA for the CDR3 is TGTGCCAGCAGCCCCGGGACAGGGGATCAGCCCCAGCATTTT. It encodes CASSPGTGDQPQHF.

The chain uses TRBV4-3 and TRBJ2-1, with a tentative D call TRBD2 (5 bases). Trimming took off 2 bases at V and 4 bases at J, with 9 bases between the two ends. CDR3 size: 14 residues. Germline values: CDR1 LGHNA, CDR2 YSLEER. As DNA, the CDR3 is TGCGCCAGCAGCCAAATGGGAGCGTACAATGAGCAGTTCTTC. It codes for CASSQMGAYNEQFF.

This rearrangement joins TRBV7-8 to TRBJ2-7; TRBD2 aligns across 7 bases. CDR1 is SGHVS and CDR2 is FQNEAQ in the germline V gene. V lost 6 bases and J lost 6; bases outside the gene matches: 8. The CDR3 spans 13 residues. The CDR3, as DNA: TGTGCCAGCAGTCATCAAGCGGGACGCGAGCAGTACTTC. This sequence encodes CASSHQAGREQYF. Full variable domain (rest looked up from reference TRBV7-8 and TRBJ2-7): GAGVSQSPRYKVAKRGQDVALRCDPISGHVSLFWYQQALGQGPEFLTYFQNEAQLDKSGLPSDRFFAERPEGSVSTLKIQRTQQEDSAVYLCASSHQAGREQYFGPGTRLTVT.

This chain links TRBV20-1 with TRBJ2-3; D uncertain. V dropped 2 bases and J dropped 7 bases, with 7 bases sitting between them. Germline-derived CDR1 and CDR2 are DFQATT and SNEGSKA (reference sequence). This CDR3 region has 11 residues. The CDR3 is CSARWQNTQYF. CDR3 DNA sequence: TGCAGTGCTAGATGGCAGAATACGCAGTATTTT.

The rearrangement links TRBV2 to TRBJ1-2; D is unclear. Germline CDR1 SNHLY, CDR2 FYNNEI. The germline V and J ends were trimmed by 7 bases and 5 bases, with 14 bases remaining between them. The CDR3 covers 13 residues. The CDR3 loop is CASTPGKGYGYTF. CDR3 DNA sequence: TGTGCCAGCACCCCCGGGAAAGGTTATGGCTACACCTTC.

V is TRBV7-2 and J is TRBJ2-1; 7 nucleotides match TRBD2. V lost 5 bases to trimming and J lost 7 bases; unmatched junction nucleotides: 11. The germline gives CDR1 SGHTA, CDR2 FQGNSA. The CDR3 contains 15 residues. CDR3 amino acids: CASSDRSERGNEQFF. DNA of the CDR3: TGTGCCAGCAGCGACCGGTCGGAGCGGGGTAATGAGCAGTTCTTC.

The rearrangement uses TRBV5-1 and TRBJ2-1, with D possibly being TRBD2 (5 bases). The CDR3 covers 15 residues. The V and J ends lost 0 bases and 7 bases respectively, with 14 bases between them. Germline CDR1 and CDR2: SGHRS and YFSETQ. For the CDR3, the DNA is TGCGCCAGCAGCTTGGCCATTGTAAGAGGGAATGAGCAGTTCTTC. Translated, it gives CASSLAIVRGNEQFF.

The V gene is TRBV7-9, the J gene TRBJ1-2; 7 bases agree with TRBD1. CDR1 and CDR2 from the germline V gene are SEHNR and FQNEAQ (reference sequence). The ends lost 5 bases at V and 3 bases at J; junction bases unmatched: 12. The CDR3 runs to 16 residues. The CDR3 DNA sequence: TGTGCCAGCAGCCGAATTGACAGGGAAATTGACTATGGCTACACCTTC. It is translated as CASSRIDREIDYGYTF. Looking up the rest from reference TRBV7-9 and TRBJ1-2 gives the full variable domain: DTGVSQNPRHKITKRGQNVTFRCDPISEHNRLYWYRQTLGQGPEFLTYFQNEAQLEKSRLLSDRFSAERPKGSFSTLEIQRTEQGDSAMYLCASSRIDREIDYGYTFGSGTRLTVV.

The V gene is TRBV7-3, the J gene TRBJ2-3; possibly TRBD2 for D (5 bases). There are 17 residues in the CDR3. Trimming left V 0 bases short and J 5 bases short, with 18 bases between. The germline gives CDR1 SGHTA, CDR2 FQGTGA. In DNA form, the CDR3 reads TGTGCCAGCAGCTTAACGGCTCTAGCCTTCACCGGAGATACGCAGTATTTT. Encoded protein: CASSLTALAFTGDTQYF.

V and J are TRBV4-1 and TRBJ2-1; perhaps TRBD2 as D (5 bases). V was cut by 1 base and J by 8 bases, with 15 bases left in between. CDR3 size: 15 residues. The V gene's germline CDR1 is MGHRA and CDR2 YSYEKL. CDR3 nucleotides: TGCGCCAGCAGCCAAGGTTCCCTGGTCGGGGATGAGCAGTTCTTC. Its translation is CASSQGSLVGDEQFF.

The V and J genes are TRBV10-3 and TRBJ2-3; tentatively, D is TRBD1 (6 bases). V lost 7 bases, J lost 2 bases, and 13 bases lay in between. Germline values: CDR1 ENHRY, CDR2 SYGVKD. The CDR3 length is 14 residues. The CDR3 DNA follows: TGTGCCATCAAGGTGACAGGCTCCACAGATACGCAGTATTTT. It encodes CAIKVTGSTDTQYF.

This clone has just one count. The J gene is TRBJ2-5, the V gene TRBV5-4; possibly TRBD1 for D (6 bases). V was trimmed by 4 bases and J by 2 bases, leaving 9 bases between them. Germline lookup yields CDR1 SGHNT and CDR2 YYREEE (reference sequence). The CDR3 contains 13 residues. CDR3 residues: CASSGQGQETQYF. In DNA form, the CDR3 reads TGTGCCAGCAGCGGTCAGGGGCAAGAGACCCAGTACTTC.

The chain recombines TRBV9 with TRBJ2-3, with TRBD2 as a possible D gene (5 bases). The CDR3 is made up of 12 amino acids. V was trimmed by 0 bases and J by 6 bases, leaving 5 bases between them. Germline CDR1 and CDR2: SGDLS and YYNGEE. CDR3 sequence: CASSVGGDTQYF. In DNA form, the CDR3 reads TGTGCCAGCAGCGTAGGAGGGGATACGCAGTATTTT.

V is TRBV30 and J is TRBJ1-2, with 10 bases identical to TRBD1. Germline-derived CDR1 and CDR2 are GTSNPN and SVGIG (reference sequence). The junction had 3 bases not matched to a gene; V was cut back by 2 bases and J by 3 bases. The CDR3 extends over 14 amino acids. CDR3 amino acids: CAWSFGQGDYGYTF. In DNA, the CDR3 is TGTGCCTGGAGTTTCGGACAGGGGGACTATGGCTACACCTTC. The variable domain in full, with the rest retrieved from reference TRBV30 and TRBJ1-2, is SQTIHQWPATLVQPVGSPLSLECTVEGTSNPNLYWYRQAAGRGLQLLFYSVGIGQISSEVPQNLSASRPQDRQFILSSKKLLLSDSGFYLCAWSFGQGDYGYTFGSGTRLTVV.